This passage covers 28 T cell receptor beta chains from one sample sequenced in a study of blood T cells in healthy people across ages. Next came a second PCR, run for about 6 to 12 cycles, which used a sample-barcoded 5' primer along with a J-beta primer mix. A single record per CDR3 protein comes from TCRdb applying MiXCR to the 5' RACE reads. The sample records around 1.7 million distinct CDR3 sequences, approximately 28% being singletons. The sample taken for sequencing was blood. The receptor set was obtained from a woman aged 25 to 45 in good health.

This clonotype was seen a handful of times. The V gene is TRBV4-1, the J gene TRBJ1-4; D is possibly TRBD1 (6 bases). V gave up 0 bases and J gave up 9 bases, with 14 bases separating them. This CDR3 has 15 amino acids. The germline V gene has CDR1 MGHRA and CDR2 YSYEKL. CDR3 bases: TGCGCCAGCAGCCAAGAGTTAGGACAGAGGAAAAAACTGTTTTTT. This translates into CASSQELGQRKKLFF.

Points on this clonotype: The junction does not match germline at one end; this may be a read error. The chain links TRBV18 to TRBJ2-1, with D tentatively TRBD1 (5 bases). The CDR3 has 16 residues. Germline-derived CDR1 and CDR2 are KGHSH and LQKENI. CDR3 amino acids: CATSLDTGTLYNEQFF. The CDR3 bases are TGTGCCACCTCACTCGACACAGGAACTCTCTACAATGAGCAGTTCTTC.

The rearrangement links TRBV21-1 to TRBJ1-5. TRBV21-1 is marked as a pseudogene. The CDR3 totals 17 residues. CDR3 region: CASSRYRVGFSNQPQHF. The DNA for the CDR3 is TGTGCCAGCAGCCGTTACCGCGTAGGGTTTAGCAATCAGCCCCAGCATTTT.

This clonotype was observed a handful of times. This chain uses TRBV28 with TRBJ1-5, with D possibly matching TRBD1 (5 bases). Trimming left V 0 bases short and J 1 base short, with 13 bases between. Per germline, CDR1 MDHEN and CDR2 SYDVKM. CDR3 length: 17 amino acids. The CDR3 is CASSLWGGGDSNQPQHF. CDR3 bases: TGTGCCAGCAGTTTATGGGGGGGAGGGGACAGCAATCAGCCCCAGCATTTT.

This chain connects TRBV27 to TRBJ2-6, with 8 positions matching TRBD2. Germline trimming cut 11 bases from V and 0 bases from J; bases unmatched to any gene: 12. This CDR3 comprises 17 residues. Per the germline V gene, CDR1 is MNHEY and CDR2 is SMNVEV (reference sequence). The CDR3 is CAGTRSGVLSGANVLTF. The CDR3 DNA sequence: TGTGCCGGCACCCGTAGCGGGGTGCTCTCTGGGGCCAACGTCCTGACTTTC.

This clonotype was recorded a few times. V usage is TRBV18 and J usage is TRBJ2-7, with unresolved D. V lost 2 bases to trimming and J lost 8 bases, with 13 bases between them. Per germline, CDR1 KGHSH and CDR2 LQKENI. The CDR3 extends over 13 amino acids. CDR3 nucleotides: TGTGCCAGCTCACCAACTTCAGCATACAAGCAGTACTTC. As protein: CASSPTSAYKQYF.

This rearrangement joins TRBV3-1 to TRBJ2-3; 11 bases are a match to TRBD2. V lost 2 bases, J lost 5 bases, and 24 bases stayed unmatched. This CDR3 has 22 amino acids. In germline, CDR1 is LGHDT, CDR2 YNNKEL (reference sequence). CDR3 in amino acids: CASSQNRNLAGGLHRIGDTQYF. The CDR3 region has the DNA TGTGCCAGCAGCCAAAATCGGAACCTAGCGGGAGGTCTACATAGGATTGGAGATACGCAGTATTTT.

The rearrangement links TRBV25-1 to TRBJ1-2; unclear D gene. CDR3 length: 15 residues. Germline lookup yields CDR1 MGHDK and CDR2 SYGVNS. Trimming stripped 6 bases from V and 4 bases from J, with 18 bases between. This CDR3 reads CASSLPGEAIYGYTF. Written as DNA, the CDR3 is TGTGCCAGCAGCCTACCCGGGGAGGCGATCTATGGCTACACCTTC.

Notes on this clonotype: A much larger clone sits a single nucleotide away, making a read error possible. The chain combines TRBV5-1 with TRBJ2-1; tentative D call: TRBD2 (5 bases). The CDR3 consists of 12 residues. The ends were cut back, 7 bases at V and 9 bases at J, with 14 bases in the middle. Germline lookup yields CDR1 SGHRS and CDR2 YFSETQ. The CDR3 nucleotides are TGCGCCAGCGGGAGCGGTACCCTTGAGCAGTTCTTC. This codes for CASGSGTLEQFF. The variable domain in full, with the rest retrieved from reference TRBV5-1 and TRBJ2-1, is KAGVTQTPRYLIKTRGQQVTLSCSPISGHRSVSWYQQTPGQGLQFLFEYFSETQRNKGNFPGRFSGRQFSNSRSEMNVSTLELGDSALYLCASGSGTLEQFFGPGTRLTVL.

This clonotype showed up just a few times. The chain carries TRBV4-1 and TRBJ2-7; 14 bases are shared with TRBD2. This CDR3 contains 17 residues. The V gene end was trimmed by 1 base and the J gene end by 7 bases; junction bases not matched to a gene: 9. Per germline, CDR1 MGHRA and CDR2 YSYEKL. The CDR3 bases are TGCGCCAGCAGCCAAGGGTCCGGGACTAGCGGGAGTAGTGAGCAGTACTTC. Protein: CASSQGSGTSGSSEQYF.

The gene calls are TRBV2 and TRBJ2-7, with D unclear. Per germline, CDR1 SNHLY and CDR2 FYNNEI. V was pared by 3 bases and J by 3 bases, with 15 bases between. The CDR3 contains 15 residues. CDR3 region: CASSEDVILIYEQYF. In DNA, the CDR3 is TGTGCCAGCAGTGAGGATGTGATTTTGATCTACGAGCAGTACTTC.

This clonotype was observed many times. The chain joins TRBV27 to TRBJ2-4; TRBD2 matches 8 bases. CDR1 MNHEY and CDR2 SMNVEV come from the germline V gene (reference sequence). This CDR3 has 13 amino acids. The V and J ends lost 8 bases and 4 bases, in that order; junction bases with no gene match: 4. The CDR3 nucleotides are TGTGCCAGCCTCCAGCGGGAGAAAAACATTCAGTACTTC. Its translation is CASLQREKNIQYF.

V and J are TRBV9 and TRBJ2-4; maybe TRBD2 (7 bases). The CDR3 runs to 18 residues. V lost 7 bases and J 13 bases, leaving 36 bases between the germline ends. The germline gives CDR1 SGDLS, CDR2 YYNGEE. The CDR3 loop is CASGEGIGGAPSYNEQYF. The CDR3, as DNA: TGTGCCAGCGGGGAAGGGATAGGGGGGGCCCCCTCCTACAATGAGCAGTACTTC.

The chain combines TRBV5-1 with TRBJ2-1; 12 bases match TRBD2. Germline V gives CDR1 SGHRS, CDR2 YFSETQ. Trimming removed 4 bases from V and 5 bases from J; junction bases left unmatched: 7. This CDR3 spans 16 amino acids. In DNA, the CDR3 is TGCGCCAGCAGCGAAACGGGACTAGCGGGTAACAATGAGCAGTTCTTC. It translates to CASSETGLAGNNEQFF.

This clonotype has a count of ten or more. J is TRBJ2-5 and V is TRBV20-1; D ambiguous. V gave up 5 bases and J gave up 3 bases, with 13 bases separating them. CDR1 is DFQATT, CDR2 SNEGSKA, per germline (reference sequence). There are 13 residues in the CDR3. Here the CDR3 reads CSAPPHQEETQYF. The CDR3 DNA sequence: TGCAGTGCTCCCCCTCACCAAGAAGAGACCCAGTACTTC.

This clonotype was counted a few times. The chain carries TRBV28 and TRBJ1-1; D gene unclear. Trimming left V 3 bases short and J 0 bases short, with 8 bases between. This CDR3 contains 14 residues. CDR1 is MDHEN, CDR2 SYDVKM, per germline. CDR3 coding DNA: TGTGCCAGCAGTTTGCTTATGGTGAACACTGAAGCTTTCTTT. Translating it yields CASSLLMVNTEAFF.

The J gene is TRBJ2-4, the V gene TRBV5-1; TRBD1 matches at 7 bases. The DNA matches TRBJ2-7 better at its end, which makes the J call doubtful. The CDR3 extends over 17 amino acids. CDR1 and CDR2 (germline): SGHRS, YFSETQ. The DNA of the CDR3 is TGCGCCAGCAGCCCCCAGAAGGAACAGGGGCCCACCTACGAGCAGTACTTC. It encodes CASSPQKEQGPTYEQYF.

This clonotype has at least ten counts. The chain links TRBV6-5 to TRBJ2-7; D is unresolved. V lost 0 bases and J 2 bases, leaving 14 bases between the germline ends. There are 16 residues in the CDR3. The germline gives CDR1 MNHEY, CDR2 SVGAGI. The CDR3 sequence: CASSYSMWLPAYEQYF. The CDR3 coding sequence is TGTGCCAGCAGTTACTCGATGTGGCTGCCAGCCTACGAGCAGTACTTC.

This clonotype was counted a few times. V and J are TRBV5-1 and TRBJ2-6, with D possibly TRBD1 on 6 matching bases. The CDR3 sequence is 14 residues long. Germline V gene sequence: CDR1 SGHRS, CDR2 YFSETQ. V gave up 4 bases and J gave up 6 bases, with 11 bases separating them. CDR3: CASSQQGAANVLTF. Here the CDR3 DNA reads TGCGCCAGCAGCCAACAGGGTGCGGCCAACGTCCTGACTTTC. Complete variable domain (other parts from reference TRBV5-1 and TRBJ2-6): KAGVTQTPRYLIKTRGQQVTLSCSPISGHRSVSWYQQTPGQGLQFLFEYFSETQRNKGNFPGRFSGRQFSNSRSEMNVSTLELGDSALYLCASSQQGAANVLTFGAGSRLTVL.

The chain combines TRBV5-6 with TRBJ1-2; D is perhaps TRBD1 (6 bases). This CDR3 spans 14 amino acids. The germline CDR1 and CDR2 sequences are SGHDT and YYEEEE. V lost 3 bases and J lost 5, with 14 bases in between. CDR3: CASSWGRGRYGYTF. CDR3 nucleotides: TGTGCCAGCAGCTGGGGCAGGGGCCGTTATGGCTACACCTTC.

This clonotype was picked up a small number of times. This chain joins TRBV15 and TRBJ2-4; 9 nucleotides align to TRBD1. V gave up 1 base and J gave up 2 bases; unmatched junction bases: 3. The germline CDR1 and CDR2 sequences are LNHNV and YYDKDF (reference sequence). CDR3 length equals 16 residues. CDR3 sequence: CATSRGDREPKNIQYF. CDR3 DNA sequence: TGTGCCACCAGCAGAGGGGACAGGGAACCCAAAAACATTCAGTACTTC.

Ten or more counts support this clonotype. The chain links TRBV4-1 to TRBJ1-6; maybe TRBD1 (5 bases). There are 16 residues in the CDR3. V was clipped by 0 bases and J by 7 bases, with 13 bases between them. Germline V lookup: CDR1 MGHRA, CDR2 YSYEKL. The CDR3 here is CASSQEEPGTNSPLHF. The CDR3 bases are TGCGCCAGCAGCCAAGAGGAGCCAGGGACGAATTCACCCCTCCACTTT.

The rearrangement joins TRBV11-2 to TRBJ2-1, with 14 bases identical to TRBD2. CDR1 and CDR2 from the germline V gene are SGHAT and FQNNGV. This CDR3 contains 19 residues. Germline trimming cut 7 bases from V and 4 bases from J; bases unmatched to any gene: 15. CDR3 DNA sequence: TGTGCCAGCAACTCGGGACTAGCGGGAGAGTGGGGGGTATACAATGAGCAGTTCTTC. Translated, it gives CASNSGLAGEWGVYNEQFF. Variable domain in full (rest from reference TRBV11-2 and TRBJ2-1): EAGVAQSPRYKIIEKRQSVAFWCNPISGHATLYWYQQILGQGPKLLIQFQNNGVVDDSQLPKDRFSAERLKGVDSTLKIQPAKLEDSAVYLCASNSGLAGEWGVYNEQFFGPGTRLTVL.

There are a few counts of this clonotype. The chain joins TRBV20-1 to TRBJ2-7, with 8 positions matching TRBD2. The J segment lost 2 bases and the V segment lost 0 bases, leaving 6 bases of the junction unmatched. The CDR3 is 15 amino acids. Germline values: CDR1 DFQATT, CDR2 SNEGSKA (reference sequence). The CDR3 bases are TGCAGTGCTAGAGAAAGTTTGCGGGGGGCCTACGAGCAGTACTTC. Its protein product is CSARESLRGAYEQYF.

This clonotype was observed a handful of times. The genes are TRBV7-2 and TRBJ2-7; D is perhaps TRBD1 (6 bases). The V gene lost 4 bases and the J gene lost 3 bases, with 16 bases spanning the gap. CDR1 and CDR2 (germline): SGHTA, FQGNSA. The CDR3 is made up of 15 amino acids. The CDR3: CASSYTGTPGYEQYF. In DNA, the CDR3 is TGTGCCAGCAGCTACACCGGGACACCCGGCTACGAGCAGTACTTC.

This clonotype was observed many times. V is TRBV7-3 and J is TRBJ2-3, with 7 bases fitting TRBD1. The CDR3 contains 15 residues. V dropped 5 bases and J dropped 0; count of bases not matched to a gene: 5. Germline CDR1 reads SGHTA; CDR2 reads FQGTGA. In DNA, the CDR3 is TGTGCCAGCAGCCCCGACAGGGACAGCACAGATACGCAGTATTTT. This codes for CASSPDRDSTDTQYF. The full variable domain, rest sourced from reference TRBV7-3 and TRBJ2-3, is GAGVSQTPSNKVTEKGKYVELRCDPISGHTALYWYRQSLGQGPEFLIYFQGTGAADDSGLPNDRFFAVRPEGSVSTLKIQRTERGDSAVYLCASSPDRDSTDTQYFGPGTRLTVL.

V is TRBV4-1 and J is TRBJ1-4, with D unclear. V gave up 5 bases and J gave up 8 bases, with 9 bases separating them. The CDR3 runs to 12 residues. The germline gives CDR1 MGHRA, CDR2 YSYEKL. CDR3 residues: CASSSRTEKLFF. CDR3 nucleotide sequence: TGCGCCAGCAGCTCAAGGACCGAAAAACTGTTTTTT.

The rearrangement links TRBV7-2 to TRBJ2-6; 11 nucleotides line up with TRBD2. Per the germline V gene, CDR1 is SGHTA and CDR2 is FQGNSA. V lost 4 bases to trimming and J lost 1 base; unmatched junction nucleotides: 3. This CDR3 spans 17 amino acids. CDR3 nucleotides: TGTGCCAGCAGCTCGGGACTAGCGGATTCTGGGGCCAACGTCCTGACTTTC. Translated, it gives CASSSGLADSGANVLTF.